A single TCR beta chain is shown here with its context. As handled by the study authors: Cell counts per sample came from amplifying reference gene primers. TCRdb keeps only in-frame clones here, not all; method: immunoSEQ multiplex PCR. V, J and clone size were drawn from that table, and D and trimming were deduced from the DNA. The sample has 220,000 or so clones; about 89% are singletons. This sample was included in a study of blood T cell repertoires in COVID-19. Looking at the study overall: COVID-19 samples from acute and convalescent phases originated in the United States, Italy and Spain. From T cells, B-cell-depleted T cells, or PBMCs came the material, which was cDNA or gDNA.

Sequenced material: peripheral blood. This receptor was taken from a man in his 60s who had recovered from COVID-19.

The chain's CDR3 is CASSYKGGGFTGELFF. The CDR3 DNA is TGTGCCAGCAGCTACAAGGGCGGGGGCTTCACCGGGGAGCTGTTTTTT. The rearrangement uses TRBV7-2 and TRBJ2-2; tentative D call: TRBD2 (7 bases). From germline, CDR1 is SGHTA and CDR2 FQGNSA. The CDR3 spans 16 residues. V lost 4 bases and J 4 bases, leaving 16 bases between the germline ends. Complete variable domain (other parts from reference TRBV7-2 and TRBJ2-2): GAGVSQSPSNKVTEKGKDVELRCDPISGHTALYWYRQSLGQGLEFLIYFQGNSAPDKSGLPSDRFSAERTGGSVSTLTIQRTQQEDSAVYLCASSYKGGGFTGELFFGEGSRLTVL.